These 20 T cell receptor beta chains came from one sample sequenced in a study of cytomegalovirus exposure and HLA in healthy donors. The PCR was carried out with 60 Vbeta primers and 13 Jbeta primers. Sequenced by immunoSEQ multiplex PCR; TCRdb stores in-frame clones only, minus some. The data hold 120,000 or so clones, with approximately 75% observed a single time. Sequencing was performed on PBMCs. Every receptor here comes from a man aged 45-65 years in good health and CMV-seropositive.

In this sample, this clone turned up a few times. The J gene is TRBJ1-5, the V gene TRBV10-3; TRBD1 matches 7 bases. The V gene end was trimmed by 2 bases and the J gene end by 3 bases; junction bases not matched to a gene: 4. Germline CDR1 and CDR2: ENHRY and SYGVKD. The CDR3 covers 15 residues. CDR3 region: CAISEGGQYNQPQHF. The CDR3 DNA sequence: TGTGCCATCAGTGAGGGGGGACAGTACAATCAGCCCCAGCATTTT.

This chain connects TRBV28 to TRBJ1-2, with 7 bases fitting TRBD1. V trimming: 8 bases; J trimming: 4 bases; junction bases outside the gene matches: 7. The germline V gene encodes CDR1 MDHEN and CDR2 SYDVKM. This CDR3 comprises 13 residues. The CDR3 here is CASGGTEGYGYTF. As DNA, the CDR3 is TGTGCCAGCGGTGGGACAGAAGGCTATGGCTACACCTTC.

In DNA, the CDR3 is TGTGCCAGCAGTTACAGCGGGAGCGTAAAAGAGACCCAGTACTTC. Residues: CASSYSGSVKETQYF. The chain carries TRBV6-6 and TRBJ2-5; 8 bases map to TRBD2. This CDR3 is 15 amino acids long. Germline assignment: CDR1 MNHNY and CDR2 SVGAGI (reference sequence). V lost 2 bases, J lost 3 bases, and 5 bases stayed unmatched.

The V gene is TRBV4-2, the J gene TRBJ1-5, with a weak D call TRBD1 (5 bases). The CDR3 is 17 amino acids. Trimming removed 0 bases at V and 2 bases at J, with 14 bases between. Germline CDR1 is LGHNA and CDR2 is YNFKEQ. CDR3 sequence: CASSQDLGGRGNQPQHF. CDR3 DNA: TGTGCCAGCAGCCAAGATCTGGGGGGTCGGGGCAATCAGCCCCAGCATTTT.

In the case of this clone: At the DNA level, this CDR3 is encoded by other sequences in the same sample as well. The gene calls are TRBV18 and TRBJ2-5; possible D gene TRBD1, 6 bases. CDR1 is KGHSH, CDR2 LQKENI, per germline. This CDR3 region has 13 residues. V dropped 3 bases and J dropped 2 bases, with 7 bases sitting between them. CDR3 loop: CASSPGQQETQYF. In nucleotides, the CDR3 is TGTGCCAGCTCACCCGGACAGCAAGAGACCCAGTACTTC.

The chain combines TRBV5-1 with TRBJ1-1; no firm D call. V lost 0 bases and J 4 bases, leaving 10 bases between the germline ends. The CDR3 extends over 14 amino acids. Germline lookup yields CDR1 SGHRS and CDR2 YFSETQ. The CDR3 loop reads CASSLGEQATEAFF. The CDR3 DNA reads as TGCGCCAGCAGCTTGGGGGAGCAGGCCACTGAAGCTTTCTTT.

CDR3 DNA: TGTGCCAGCAGTCACAGGGAAACAACTAATGAAAAACTGTTTTTT. This encodes CASSHRETTNEKLFF. This chain uses TRBV6-5 with TRBJ1-4; D is possibly TRBD1 (6 bases). Trimming pared 5 bases from V and 0 bases from J, leaving 10 bases between. Per the germline V gene, CDR1 is MNHEY and CDR2 is SVGAGI. The CDR3 is 15 residues long.

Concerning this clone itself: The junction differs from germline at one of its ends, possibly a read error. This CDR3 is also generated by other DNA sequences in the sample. CDR3 residues: CAGSPLGYSSPVTEAFF. As DNA, the CDR3 is TGTGCCGGCTCACCACTCGGGTACTCATCCCCCGTAACTGAAGCTTTCTTT. The chain recombines TRBV18 with TRBJ1-1; D ambiguous. CDR3 length equals 17 residues. CDR1 KGHSH and CDR2 LQKENI come from the germline V gene.

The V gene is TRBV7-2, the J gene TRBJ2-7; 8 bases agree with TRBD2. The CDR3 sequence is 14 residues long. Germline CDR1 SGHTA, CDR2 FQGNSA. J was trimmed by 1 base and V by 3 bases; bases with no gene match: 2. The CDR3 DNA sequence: TGTGCCAGCAGCTTCCGGGAGGGGTCCTACGAGCAGTACTTC. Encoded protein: CASSFREGSYEQYF.

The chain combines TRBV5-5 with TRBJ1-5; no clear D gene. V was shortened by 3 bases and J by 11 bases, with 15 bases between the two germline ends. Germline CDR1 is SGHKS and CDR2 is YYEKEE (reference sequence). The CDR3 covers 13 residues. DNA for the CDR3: TGTGCCAGCAGCTATGGTCCGGGGAAGGCCCAGCATTTT. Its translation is CASSYGPGKAQHF.

The CDR3 nucleotides are TGCGCCAGCAACAAACCGGGACAGGGATACACTTTCTCCTACGAGCAGTACTTC. This encodes CASNKPGQGYTFSYEQYF. The chain carries TRBV5-1 and TRBJ2-7, with TRBD1 matching over 9 bases. After removal of 6 bases from V and 0 bases from J, the junction contained 16 bases not matched to a gene. Germline CDR1 is SGHRS and CDR2 is YFSETQ. The CDR3 has 18 amino acids.

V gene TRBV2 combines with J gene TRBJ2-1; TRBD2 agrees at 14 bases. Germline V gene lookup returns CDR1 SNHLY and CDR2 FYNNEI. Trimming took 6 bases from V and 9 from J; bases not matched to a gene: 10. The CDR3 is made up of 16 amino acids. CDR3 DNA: TGTGCCAGCAGGGGACTAGCGGGGGAGTCTCGGCTTGAGCAGTTCTTC. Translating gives CASRGLAGESRLEQFF.

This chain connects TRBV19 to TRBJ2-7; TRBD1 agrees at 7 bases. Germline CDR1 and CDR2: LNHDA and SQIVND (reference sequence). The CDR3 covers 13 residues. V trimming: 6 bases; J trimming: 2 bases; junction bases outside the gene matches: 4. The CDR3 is CASRSTGTYEQYF. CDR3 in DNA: TGTGCCAGTAGGTCGACAGGGACCTACGAGCAGTACTTC.

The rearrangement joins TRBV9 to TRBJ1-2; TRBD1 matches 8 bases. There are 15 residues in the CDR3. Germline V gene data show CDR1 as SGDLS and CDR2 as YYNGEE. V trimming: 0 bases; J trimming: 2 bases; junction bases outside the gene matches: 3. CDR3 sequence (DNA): TGTGCCAGCAGCGTAGAGGACAGGGCAAACTATGGCTACACCTTC. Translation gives CASSVEDRANYGYTF.

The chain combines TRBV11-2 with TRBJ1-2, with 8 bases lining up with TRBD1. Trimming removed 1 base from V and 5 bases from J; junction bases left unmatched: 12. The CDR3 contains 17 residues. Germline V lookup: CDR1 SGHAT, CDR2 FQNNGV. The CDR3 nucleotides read TGTGCCAGCAGCTTAGGCCCCGTTGGACAGGGCCCATATGGCTACACCTTC. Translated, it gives CASSLGPVGQGPYGYTF.

CDR3 in DNA: TGCGCCAGCACTGGCTCTAGGGGGTTGCAGACCCAGTACTTC. This gives the protein CASTGSRGLQTQYF. The V call is TRBV4-1, the J call TRBJ2-5; weak D call: TRBD1 (6 bases). Trimming removed 7 bases from V and 6 bases from J, with 18 bases in between. From germline, CDR1 is MGHRA and CDR2 YSYEKL. The CDR3 spans 14 residues.

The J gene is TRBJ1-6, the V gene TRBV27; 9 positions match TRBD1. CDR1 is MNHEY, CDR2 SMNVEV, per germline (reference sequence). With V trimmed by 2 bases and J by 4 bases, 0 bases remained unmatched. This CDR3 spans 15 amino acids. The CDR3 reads CASSLGTGYNSPLHF. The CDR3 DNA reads TGTGCCAGCAGTTTAGGGACAGGGTATAATTCACCCCTCCACTTT.

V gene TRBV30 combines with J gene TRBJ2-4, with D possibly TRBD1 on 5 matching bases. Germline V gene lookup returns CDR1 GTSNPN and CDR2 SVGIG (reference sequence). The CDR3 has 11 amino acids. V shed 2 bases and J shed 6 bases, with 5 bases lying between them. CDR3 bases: TGTGCCTGGAGTCAGGGAAACATTCAGTACTTC. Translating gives CAWSQGNIQYF.

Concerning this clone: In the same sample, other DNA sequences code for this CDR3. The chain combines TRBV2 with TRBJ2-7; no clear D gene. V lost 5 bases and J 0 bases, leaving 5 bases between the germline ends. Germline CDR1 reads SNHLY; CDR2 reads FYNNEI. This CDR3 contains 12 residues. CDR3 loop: CASSFSSYEQYF. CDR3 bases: TGTGCCAGCAGTTTTAGCTCCTACGAGCAGTACTTC.

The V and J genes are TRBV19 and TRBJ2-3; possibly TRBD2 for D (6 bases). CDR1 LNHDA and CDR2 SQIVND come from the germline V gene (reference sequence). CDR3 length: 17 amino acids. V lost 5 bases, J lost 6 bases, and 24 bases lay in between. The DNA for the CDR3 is TGTGCCAGTAGTCCCACCCAAGGGGCGGGACCCGAGGATACGCAGTATTTT. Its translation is CASSPTQGAGPEDTQYF.